The TCR beta chain described here comes from a study of early T cells in non-severe SARS-CoV-2 infection. Per germline, CDR1 SGHTA and CDR2 FQGTGA. The CDR3 has 15 residues. V shed 1 base and J shed 6 bases, with 16 bases lying between them. A single record per CDR3 protein comes from TCRdb applying MiXCR to the 5' RACE reads. The table shows 97,000 or so distinct CDR3 sequences, with about 10% occurring only once. In this sample, this clonotype turned up many times. This TCR was sampled from an adult who was a healthcare worker with PCR-confirmed SARS-CoV-2 infection or an uninfected control (not recorded which). The J gene is TRBJ2-7, the V gene TRBV7-3; D may be TRBD1 or TRBD2 (6 bases each). The material was whole blood, obtained at baseline. This chain's CDR3 is CASSLMGGSAGEQYF. CDR3 nucleotide sequence: TGTGCCAGCAGCTTAATGGGGGGCTCTGCGGGCGAGCAGTACTTC.